This entry concerns a single T cell receptor beta chain. Its antigen is unknown. TCRdb keeps only in-frame clones here, not all; method: immunoSEQ multiplex PCR. The sample carries 200,000 or so clones, roughly 88% recorded once. This entry comes from a study of T cell responses to AZD1222 COVID-19 vaccine. The study's findings and limits: Baseline antibody screening turned up just six seropositive AZD1222 recipients. Sampling that yielded the repertoires occurred only after the peak T cell response.

Germline V gives CDR1 MDHEN, CDR2 SYDVKM. The V end lost 2 bases, the J end lost 11 bases, and 16 bases lay between the germline ends. This CDR3 is built from 15 residues. Here the sequenced sample was peripheral blood, taken on day 0 of AZD1222 vaccination. The rearrangement joins TRBV28 to TRBJ1-6; TRBD1 is a possible D gene (6 bases). This clonotype was sampled from an adult in good health. In DNA, the CDR3 is TGTGCCAGCAGTTTAATGATAGGGGGGGCGGCACCCCTCCACTTT. Protein: CASSLMIGGAAPLHF.